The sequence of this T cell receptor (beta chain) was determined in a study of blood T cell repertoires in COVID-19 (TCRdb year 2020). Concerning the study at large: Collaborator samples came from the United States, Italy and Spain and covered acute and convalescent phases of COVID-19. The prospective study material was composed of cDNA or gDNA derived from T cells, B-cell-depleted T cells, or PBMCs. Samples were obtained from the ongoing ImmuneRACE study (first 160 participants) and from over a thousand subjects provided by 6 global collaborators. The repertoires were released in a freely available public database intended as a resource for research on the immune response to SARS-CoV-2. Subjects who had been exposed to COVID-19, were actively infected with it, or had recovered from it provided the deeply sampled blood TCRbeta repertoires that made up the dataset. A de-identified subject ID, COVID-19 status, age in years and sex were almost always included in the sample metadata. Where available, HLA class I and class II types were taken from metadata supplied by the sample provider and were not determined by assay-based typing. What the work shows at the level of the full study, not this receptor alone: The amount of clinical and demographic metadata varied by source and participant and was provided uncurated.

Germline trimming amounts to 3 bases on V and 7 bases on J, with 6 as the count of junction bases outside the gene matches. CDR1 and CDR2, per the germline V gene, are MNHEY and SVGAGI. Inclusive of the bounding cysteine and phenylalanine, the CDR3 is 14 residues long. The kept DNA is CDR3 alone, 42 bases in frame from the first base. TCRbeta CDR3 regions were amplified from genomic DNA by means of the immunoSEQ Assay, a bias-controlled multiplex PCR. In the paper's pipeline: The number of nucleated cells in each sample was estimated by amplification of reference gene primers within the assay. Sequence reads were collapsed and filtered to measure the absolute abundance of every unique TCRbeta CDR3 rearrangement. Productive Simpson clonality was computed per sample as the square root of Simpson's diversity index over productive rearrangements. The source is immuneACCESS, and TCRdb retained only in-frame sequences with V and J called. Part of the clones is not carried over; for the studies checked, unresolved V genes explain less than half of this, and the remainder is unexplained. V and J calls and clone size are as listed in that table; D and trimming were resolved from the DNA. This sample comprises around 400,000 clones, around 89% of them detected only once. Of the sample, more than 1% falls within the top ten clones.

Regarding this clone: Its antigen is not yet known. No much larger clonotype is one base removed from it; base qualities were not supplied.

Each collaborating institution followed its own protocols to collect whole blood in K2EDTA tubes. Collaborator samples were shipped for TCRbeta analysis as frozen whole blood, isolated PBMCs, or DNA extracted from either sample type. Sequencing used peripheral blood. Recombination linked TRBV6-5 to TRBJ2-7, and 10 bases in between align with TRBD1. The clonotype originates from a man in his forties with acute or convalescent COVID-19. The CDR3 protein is CASSYSGTGEEQYF. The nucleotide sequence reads TGTGCCAGCAGTTATTCCGGGACAGGGGAAGAGCAGTACTTC.